Below, 13 T cell receptor beta chains from the same sample are listed, as sequenced in a study of response to subunit inactivated influenza vaccine. TCRdb reprocessed the RT-PCR reads via MiXCR and lists one record per CDR3 protein. The table lists about 570,000 distinct CDR3 sequences, 12% of them singletons. The source was PBMCs from blood, collected on the day of vaccination. Source of these receptors: a man in his fifties or sixties who received an inactivated influenza vaccine.

This clonotype was counted a few times. This rearrangement joins TRBV30 to TRBJ1-1; D gene uncertain. The germline V gene has CDR1 GTSNPN and CDR2 SVGIG (reference sequence). V lost 8 bases and J lost 5, with 9 bases in between. This CDR3 has 10 amino acids. CDR3 residues: CAGSRTEAFF. The CDR3 DNA is TGTGCCGGCTCTAGGACTGAAGCTTTCTTT.

In its sample, this clonotype was seen a few times. The V call is TRBV19, the J call TRBJ1-6, with 7 positions matching TRBD1. Germline V gives CDR1 LNHDA, CDR2 SQIVND (reference sequence). Losses at the gene ends were 4 bases for V and 7 bases for J; bases not matched to a gene: 4. The CDR3 length is 14 residues. The CDR3 DNA reads as TGTGCCAGTAGTACTGCAGGGGGAAATTCACCCCTCCACTTT. Its translation is CASSTAGGNSPLHF. The variable domain in full, with the rest retrieved from reference TRBV19 and TRBJ1-6, is DGGITQSPKYLFRKEGQNVTLSCEQNLNHDAMYWYRQDPGQGLRLIYYSQIVNDFQKGDIAEGYSVSREKKESFPLTVTSAQKNPTAFYLCASSTAGGNSPLHFGNGTRLTVT.

At least ten counts were recorded for this clonotype. The V gene is TRBV29-1, the J gene TRBJ2-7; D possibly uses TRBD1 or TRBD2 (5 bases each). The germline CDR1 and CDR2 sequences are SQVTM and ANQGSEA. This CDR3 region has 13 residues. Trimming pared 7 bases from V and 5 bases from J, leaving 18 bases between. CDR3 amino acids: CSASEQQGDEQYF. Here the CDR3 DNA reads TGCAGCGCCAGCGAACAGCAGGGAGACGAGCAGTACTTC.

The sample holds many counts of this clonotype. The chain is built from TRBV11-2 and TRBJ2-2; TRBD2 is a possible D gene (5 bases). This CDR3 is 16 amino acids long. The germline V and J ends were trimmed by 7 bases and 2 bases, with 17 bases remaining between them. Per germline, CDR1 SGHAT and CDR2 FQNNGV. The CDR3 nucleotides read TGTGCCAGCACTGAGGGATTCGGTTTTAACACCGGGGAGCTGTTTTTT. Translating it yields CASTEGFGFNTGELFF.

This clonotype was counted a few times. The V call is TRBV29-1, the J call TRBJ2-3; TRBD2 might be the D (5 bases). Trimming shortened V by 2 bases and J by 6 bases, and 15 bases separated the two germline ends. The CDR3 runs 14 residues. The germline V gene has CDR1 SQVTM and CDR2 ANQGSEA. CDR3 region: CSVERRLAGDTQYF. The CDR3 region has the DNA TGCAGCGTTGAAAGGAGGCTAGCTGGCGATACGCAGTATTTT.

The chain recombines TRBV7-2 with TRBJ2-3; D not certain. Germline assignment: CDR1 SGHTA and CDR2 FQGNSA. Trimming took off 2 bases at V and 0 bases at J, with 12 bases between the two ends. The CDR3 runs 16 residues. The CDR3 DNA sequence: TGTGCCAGCAGCTTAAACCACGGAGCTAGCACAGATACGCAGTATTTT. As protein: CASSLNHGASTDTQYF. Variable domain in full (rest from reference TRBV7-2 and TRBJ2-3): GAGVSQSPSNKVTEKGKDVELRCDPISGHTALYWYRQSLGQGLEFLIYFQGNSAPDKSGLPSDRFSAERTGGSVSTLTIQRTQQEDSAVYLCASSLNHGASTDTQYFGPGTRLTVL.

V is TRBV12-3 or TRBV12-4 and J is TRBJ2-5; unclear D gene. V gave up 6 bases and J gave up 5 bases, with 22 bases separating them. The CDR3 covers 16 residues. CDR3 DNA sequence: TGTGCCAGCAGCCACACGGTCTCGAACAATAGGGAGACCCAGTACTTC. Translated, it gives CASSHTVSNNRETQYF.

This clonotype was observed a few times. The chain combines TRBV12-3 or TRBV12-4 with TRBJ2-3; TRBD2 agrees at 9 bases. The V segment lost 0 bases and the J segment 5 bases; nucleotides outside the gene matches: 12. This CDR3 region has 18 residues. CDR3 in DNA: TGTGCCAGCAGTTTAGCGCTCCGGGGCGGGGGGGCCGTAGATACGCAGTATTTT. This codes for CASSLALRGGGAVDTQYF.

V usage is TRBV12-3 or TRBV12-4 and J usage is TRBJ2-2, with D possibly matching TRBD2 (6 bases). Trimming removed 6 bases at V and 8 bases at J, with 19 bases between. The CDR3 contains 15 residues. The CDR3 spells CASRGIGTYKGELFF. In DNA form, the CDR3 reads TGTGCCAGCAGGGGTATTGGGACTTACAAAGGGGAGCTGTTTTTT.

This clonotype was seen only a few times. The chain is built from TRBV5-1 and TRBJ2-6, with D possibly matching TRBD1 (6 bases). The CDR3 spans 15 residues. Trimming removed 4 bases from V and 2 bases from J, with 10 bases in between. The germline CDR1 and CDR2 sequences are SGHRS and YFSETQ. The CDR3 DNA reads TGCGCCAGCAGCATACAGGGTGCTGGGGCCAACGTCCTGACTTTC. It specifies CASSIQGAGANVLTF.

This clonotype has ten or more counts. V is TRBV9 and J is TRBJ2-5; 15 bases align to TRBD2. Trimming cost V 3 bases and J 5 bases; bases outside gene matches: 8. CDR3 length: 17 amino acids. Germline assignment: CDR1 SGDLS and CDR2 YYNGEE. CDR3 region: CASSAGLAGGPVETQYF. The CDR3 DNA is TGTGCCAGCAGCGCCGGACTAGCGGGAGGGCCGGTGGAGACCCAGTACTTC.

This clonotype was seen a handful of times. The rearrangement uses TRBV20-1 and TRBJ1-2; D is ambiguous. The germline gives CDR1 DFQATT, CDR2 SNEGSKA (reference sequence). The CDR3 extends over 8 amino acids. In DNA, the CDR3 is TGCAGCGTCCTTGGCTACACCTTC. As protein: CSVLGYTF.

This clonotype was seen more than once but under ten times. The V and J genes are TRBV20-1 and TRBJ1-5, with no clear D. Trimming stripped 3 bases from V and 0 bases from J, with 12 bases between. CDR1 is DFQATT and CDR2 is SNEGSKA in the germline V gene (reference sequence). This CDR3 has 15 amino acids. CDR3 amino acids: CSASFRGFSNQPQHF. CDR3 DNA: TGCAGTGCTAGTTTCCGGGGATTTAGCAATCAGCCCCAGCATTTT.